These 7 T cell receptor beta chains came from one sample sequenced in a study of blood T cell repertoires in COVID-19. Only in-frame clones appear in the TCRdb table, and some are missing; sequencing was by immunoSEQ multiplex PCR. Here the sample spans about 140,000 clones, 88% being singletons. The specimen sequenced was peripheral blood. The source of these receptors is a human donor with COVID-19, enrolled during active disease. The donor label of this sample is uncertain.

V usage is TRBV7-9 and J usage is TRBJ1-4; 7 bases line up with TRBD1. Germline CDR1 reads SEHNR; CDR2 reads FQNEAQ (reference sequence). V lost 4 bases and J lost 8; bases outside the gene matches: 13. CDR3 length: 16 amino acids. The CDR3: CASSYQAGGGMEKLFF. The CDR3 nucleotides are TGTGCCAGCAGCTACCAGGCGGGAGGGGGCATGGAAAAACTGTTTTTT.

The CDR3 region has the DNA TGTGCCAGCAGTTCGACAGGGTTCTATGGCTACACCTTC. This translates into CASSSTGFYGYTF. V is TRBV12-3 or TRBV12-4 and J is TRBJ1-2; TRBD1 aligns across 7 bases. With V trimmed by 4 bases and J by 4 bases, 3 bases remained unmatched. The CDR3 spans 13 residues.

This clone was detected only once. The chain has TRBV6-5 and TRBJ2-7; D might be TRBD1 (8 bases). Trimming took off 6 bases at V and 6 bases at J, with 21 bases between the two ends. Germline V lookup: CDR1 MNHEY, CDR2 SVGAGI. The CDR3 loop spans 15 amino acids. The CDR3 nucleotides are TGTGCCAGCAGGTTTAAACGACAGGGGAGGGCCGAGCAGTACTTC. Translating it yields CASRFKRQGRAEQYF.

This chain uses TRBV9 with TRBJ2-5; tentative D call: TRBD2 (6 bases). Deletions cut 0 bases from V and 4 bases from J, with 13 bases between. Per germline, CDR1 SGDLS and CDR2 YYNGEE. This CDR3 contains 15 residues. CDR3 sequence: CASSVAGGGRETQYF. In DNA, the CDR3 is TGTGCCAGCAGCGTAGCTGGTGGAGGGAGAGAGACCCAGTACTTC. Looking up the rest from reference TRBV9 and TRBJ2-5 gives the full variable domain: DSGVTQTPKHLITATGQRVTLRCSPRSGDLSVYWYQQSLDQGLQFLIQYYNGEERAKGNILERFSAQQFPDLHSELNLSSLELGDSALYFCASSVAGGGRETQYFGPGTRLLVL.

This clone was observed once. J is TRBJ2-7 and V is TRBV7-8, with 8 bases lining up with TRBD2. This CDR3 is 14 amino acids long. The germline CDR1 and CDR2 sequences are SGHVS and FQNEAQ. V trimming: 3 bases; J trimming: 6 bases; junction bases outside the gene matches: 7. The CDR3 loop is CASSFRQRGLEQYF. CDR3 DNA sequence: TGTGCCAGCAGCTTTCGACAGCGGGGGCTCGAGCAGTACTTC.

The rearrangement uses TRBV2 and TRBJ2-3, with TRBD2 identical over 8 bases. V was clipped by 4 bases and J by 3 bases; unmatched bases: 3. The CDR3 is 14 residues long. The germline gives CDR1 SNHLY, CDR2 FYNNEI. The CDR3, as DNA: TGTGCCAGCAGTGCAGTAGCGGGAACAGATACGCAGTATTTT. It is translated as CASSAVAGTDTQYF. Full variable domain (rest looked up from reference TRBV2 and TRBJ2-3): EPEVTQTPSHQVTQMGQEVILRCVPISNHLYFYWYRQILGQKVEFLVSFYNNEISEKSEIFDDQFSVERPDGSNFTLKIRSTKLEDSAMYFCASSAVAGTDTQYFGPGTRLTVL.

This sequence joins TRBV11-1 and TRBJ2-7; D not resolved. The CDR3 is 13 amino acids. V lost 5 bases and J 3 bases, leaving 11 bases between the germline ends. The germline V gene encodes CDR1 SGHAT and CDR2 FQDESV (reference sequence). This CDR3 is CASSPIPSYEQYF. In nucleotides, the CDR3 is TGTGCCAGCAGCCCTATTCCGAGCTACGAGCAGTACTTC.